Described below is a single T cell receptor beta chain sequence and its context. Its antigen is unknown. The PCR was carried out with 60 Vbeta primers and 13 Jbeta primers. Data came from immunoSEQ multiplex PCR; TCRdb stores just in-frame clones and leaves some out. The repertoire holds approximately 200,000 clones, with approximately 81% as singletons. This sample is part of a study of cytomegalovirus exposure and HLA in healthy donors. This CDR3 spans 15 amino acids. Per germline, CDR1 SQVTM and CDR2 ANQGSEA. V gave up 4 bases and J gave up 3 bases; unmatched junction bases: 8. Study observations and caveats: TCR beta V- and J-gene trimming, according to a later analysis, was linked to a missense DCLRE1C variant. Overall, approximately 150 TCR beta chains were annotated as cytomegalovirus-associated. Common viral pathogens seemed to be connected with several of the most significant clusters, according to a later analysis.

The V call is TRBV29-1, the J call TRBJ2-7, with TRBD2 identical over 11 bases. The TCR comes from a boy aged 5-17 years in good health and CMV-seronegative. Sequenced: PBMCs. Here the CDR3 reads CSVATPSGRIYEQYF. CDR3 in DNA: TGCAGCGTTGCTACCCCTAGCGGGAGGATCTACGAGCAGTACTTC.